These 11 T cell receptor beta chains share one sample of origin, sequenced in a study of metastatic and nonmetastatic thyroid tumors. Thyroid surgery was preceded by no treatment in any patient. TCRdb reanalyzed the PCR reads with MiXCR. The sample includes about 33,000 clones, about 18% seen only once; the top ten take roughly 12%. Sequencing used blood. The source is a male donor with papillary thyroid cancer or a benign thyroid nodule (not recorded which). Some clones in this sample may be carry-over from other donors' samples.

This clone was observed at least ten times. The chain employs TRBV28 and TRBJ1-4; the D gene is possibly TRBD1 (5 bases). V lost 6 bases, J lost 10 bases, and 21 bases lay in between. Germline CDR1 is MDHEN and CDR2 is SYDVKM. The length of the CDR3 is 15 residues. The CDR3 loop is CASSQQDRREGKLFF. In DNA form, the CDR3 reads TGTGCCAGCAGCCAACAGGATCGGAGAGAGGGAAAACTGTTTTTT.

Many counts were recorded for this clone. V gene TRBV4-2 combines with J gene TRBJ2-5; 11 positions agree with TRBD2. V gave up 4 bases and J gave up 1 base; unmatched junction bases: 11. Germline V gene sequence: CDR1 LGHNA, CDR2 YNFKEQ. The CDR3 has 18 amino acids. CDR3 coding DNA: TGTGCCAGCAGCCTATTACGAGTCCTAGCGGGGGGCCAAGAGACCCAGTACTTC. Translated, it gives CASSLLRVLAGGQETQYF.

This clone has at least ten counts. Here the CDR3 reads CASSQETAGLPYEQYF. CDR3 bases: TGTGCCAGCAGCCAAGAAACAGCGGGGCTACCCTACGAGCAGTACTTC. This chain uses TRBV4-2 with TRBJ2-7, with 7 bases fitting TRBD2. The CDR3 sequence is 16 residues long. With 0 bases clipped from V and 2 bases from J, the junction kept 7 bases outside the gene matches. Per germline, CDR1 LGHNA and CDR2 YNFKEQ.

At least ten counts were recorded for this clone. V and J are TRBV28 and TRBJ2-3; D perhaps matches TRBD1 (6 bases). V lost 7 bases to trimming and J lost 6 bases, with 14 bases between them. The CDR3 covers 13 residues. CDR1 and CDR2 (germline): MDHEN, SYDVKM. The CDR3 spells CASIRGRSDTQYF. The CDR3 region has the DNA TGTGCCAGCATCAGGGGCAGGTCGGATACGCAGTATTTT.

Only a few counts were recorded for this clone. This rearrangement joins TRBV12-3 or TRBV12-4 to TRBJ2-1; D perhaps matches TRBD2 (5 bases). The CDR3 sequence is 15 residues long. V lost 9 bases, J lost 8 bases, and 23 bases lay in between. DNA of the CDR3: TGTGCCAGTAGCGCCTGGGCAGTCGGTCGGGATGAGCAGTTCTTC. Its translation is CASSAWAVGRDEQFF.

This clone was seen more than once but under ten times. The J gene is TRBJ2-7, the V gene TRBV19; D remains unclear. The V gene's germline CDR1 is LNHDA and CDR2 SQIVND (reference sequence). Trimming removed 6 bases at V and 0 bases at J, with 12 bases between. This CDR3 region has 14 residues. This CDR3 reads CASRWSGFSYEQYF. DNA for the CDR3: TGTGCCAGTAGGTGGAGTGGTTTCTCCTACGAGCAGTACTTC.

This clone was recorded many times. The V call is TRBV10-2, the J call TRBJ2-3, with TRBD2 matching 7 bases. The germline V gene encodes CDR1 WSHSY and CDR2 SAAADI. Trimming cost V 5 bases and J 0 bases; bases outside gene matches: 5. The CDR3 is made up of 15 amino acids. The CDR3 region is CASSSGTTSTDTQYF. The CDR3 DNA reads TGCGCCAGCAGTTCCGGGACTACAAGCACAGATACGCAGTATTTT.

The chain couples TRBV7-9 to TRBJ1-2, with a possible D match to TRBD1 (5 bases). V lost 3 bases and J lost 4, with 15 bases in between. Looked up from germline, CDR1 is SEHNR and CDR2 is FQNEAQ (reference sequence). The CDR3 consists of 15 residues. The CDR3 loop is CASSLATVGGYGYTF. CDR3 coding DNA: TGTGCCAGCAGCTTGGCGACAGTGGGAGGCTATGGCTACACCTTC.

The chain combines TRBV6-1 with TRBJ1-6, with D tentatively TRBD1 (6 bases). V lost 7 bases and J lost 10, with 20 bases in between. Looked up from germline, CDR1 is MNHNS and CDR2 is SASEGT. This CDR3 region has 15 residues. CDR3 DNA sequence: TGTGCCAGCATTCTACTAGGGGGGTTTGGATCACCCCTCCACTTT. Its translation is CASILLGGFGSPLHF.

This clone was picked up many times. The chain carries TRBV4-1 and TRBJ2-2; D is possibly TRBD1 (5 bases). Germline CDR1 reads MGHRA; CDR2 reads YSYEKL. The V end was cut by 0 bases, the J end by 3 bases, with 11 bases between. This CDR3 comprises 16 residues. CDR3 protein: CASSQEGVRYTGELFF. The DNA of the CDR3 is TGCGCCAGCAGCCAAGAAGGGGTCAGGTACACCGGGGAGCTGTTTTTT.

This clone occurred many times. The chain joins TRBV9 to TRBJ2-1; unclear D gene. The V end was cut by 0 bases, the J end by 4 bases, with 8 bases between. This CDR3 region has 14 residues. Germline V gene lookup returns CDR1 SGDLS and CDR2 YYNGEE. CDR3: CASSVGNGYNEQFF. The CDR3 DNA reads as TGTGCCAGCAGCGTAGGTAACGGATACAATGAGCAGTTCTTC.